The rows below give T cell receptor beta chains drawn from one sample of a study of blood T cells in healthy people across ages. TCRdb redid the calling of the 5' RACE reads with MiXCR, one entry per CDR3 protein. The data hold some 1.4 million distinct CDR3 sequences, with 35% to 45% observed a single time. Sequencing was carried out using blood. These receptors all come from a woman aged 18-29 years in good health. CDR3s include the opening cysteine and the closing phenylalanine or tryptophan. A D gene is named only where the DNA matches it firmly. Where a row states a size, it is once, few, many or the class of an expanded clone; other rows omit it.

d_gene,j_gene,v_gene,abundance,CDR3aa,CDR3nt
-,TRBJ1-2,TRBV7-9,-,CASSLANQAGGGYTF,TGTGCCAGCAGCTTAGCGAATCAGGCCGGGGGGGGCTACACCTTC
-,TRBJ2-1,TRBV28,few,CASRGGATYNEQFF,TGTGCCAGTCGAGGAGGGGCTACCTACAATGAGCAGTTCTTC
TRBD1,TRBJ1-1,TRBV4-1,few,CASSQEEGAKGNTEAFF,TGCGCCAGCAGCCAAGAAGAGGGGGCGAAGGGAAACACTGAAGCTTTCTTT
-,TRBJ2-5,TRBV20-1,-,CSARDGLQETQYF,TGCAGTGCTAGAGATGGGCTACAAGAGACCCAGTACTTC
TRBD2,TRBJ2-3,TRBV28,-,CASSPLPLAGGTDTQYF,TGTGCCAGCAGCCCTTTGCCCCTAGCGGGGGGCACAGATACGCAGTATTTT
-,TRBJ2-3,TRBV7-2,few,CASSPRLGSTRIADTQYF,TGTGCCAGCAGCCCCCGACTCGGGTCGACTAGAATCGCAGATACGCAGTATTTT
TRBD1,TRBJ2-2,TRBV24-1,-,CATSDPGTGDGELFF,TGTGCCACCAGTGATCCCGGGACAGGTGACGGGGAGCTGTTTTTT
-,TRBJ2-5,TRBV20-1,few,CSARGIGTPQETQYF,TGCAGTGCTAGAGGGATAGGGACTCCCCAAGAGACCCAGTACTTC
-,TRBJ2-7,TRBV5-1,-,CASSLRTDQGEQYF,TGCGCCAGCAGCCTCCGGACAGATCAGGGCGAGCAGTACTTC
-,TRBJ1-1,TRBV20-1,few,CSGHNPGGRVTFF,TGCAGCGGACACAACCCCGGGGGCCGAGTGACTTTCTTT
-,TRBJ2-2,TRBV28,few,CASSPPGFSGELFF,TGTGCCAGCAGCCCCCCAGGGTTCTCCGGGGAGCTGTTTTTT
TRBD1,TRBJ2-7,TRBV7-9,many,CASSPAGQGYEQYF,TGTGCCAGCAGTCCCGCGGGACAGGGTTACGAGCAGTACTTC
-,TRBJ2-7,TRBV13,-,CASSPWGASYEQYF,TGTGCCAGCAGCCCCTGGGGAGCATCCTACGAGCAGTACTTC
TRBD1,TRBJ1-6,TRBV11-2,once,CASRKTGVSPLHF,TGTGCCAGCAGAAAGACAGGGGTTTCACCCCTCCACTTT
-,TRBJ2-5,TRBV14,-,CASSQPLSKQETQYF,TGTGCCAGCAGCCAGCCTCTGAGCAAACAAGAGACCCAGTACTTC
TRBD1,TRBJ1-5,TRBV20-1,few,CSARGFGTAGNQPQHF,TGCAGTGCTAGAGGTTTTGGGACAGCGGGCAATCAGCCCCAGCATTTT
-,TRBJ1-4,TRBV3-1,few,CASSPPDEKLFF,TGTGCCAGCAGCCCCCCTGATGAAAAACTGTTTTTT
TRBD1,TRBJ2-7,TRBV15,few,CATSVDRGTYEQYF,TGTGCCACCAGCGTCGACAGGGGAACCTACGAGCAGTACTTC
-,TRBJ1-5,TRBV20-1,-,CSARDGTSLGDQPQHF,TGCAGTGCTAGAGATGGGACTTCCTTGGGGGATCAGCCCCAGCATTTT
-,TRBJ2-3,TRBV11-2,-,CASSFGAGPTDTQYF,TGTGCCAGCAGCTTCGGTGCGGGGCCCACAGATACGCAGTATTTT
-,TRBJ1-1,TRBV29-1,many,CSVVRGSNTEAFF,TGCAGCGTCGTGAGGGGGTCTAACACTGAAGCTTTCTTT
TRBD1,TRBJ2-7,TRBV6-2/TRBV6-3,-,CASSGTGGRNEQYF,TGTGCCAGCAGTGGGACAGGGGGCCGGAACGAGCAGTACTTC
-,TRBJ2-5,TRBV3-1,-,CASTPRQQQETQYF,TGTGCCAGCACCCCTCGGCAGCAACAAGAGACCCAGTACTTC
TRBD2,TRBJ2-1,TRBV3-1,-,CASSHSWGLAGGPGNEQFF,TGTGCCAGCAGCCACTCCTGGGGGCTAGCGGGGGGGCCTGGGAATGAGCAGTTCTTC
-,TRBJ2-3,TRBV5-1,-,CASSLASEYTDTQYF,TGCGCCAGCAGCTTGGCTTCTGAGTACACAGATACGCAGTATTTT
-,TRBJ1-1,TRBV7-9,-,CASPLNGRVTEAFF,TGTGCCAGCCCCCTAAACGGGAGGGTCACTGAAGCTTTCTTT
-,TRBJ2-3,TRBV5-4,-,CASSSGTRGTDTQYF,TGTGCCAGCAGTTCCGGGACCCGGGGCACAGATACGCAGTATTTT
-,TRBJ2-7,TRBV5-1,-,CASSHGRGLDEQYF,TGCGCCAGCAGCCATGGACGGGGCTTAGACGAGCAGTACTTC
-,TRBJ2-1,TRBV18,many,CASSVTREDNEQFF,TGTGCCAGCTCAGTGACCAGGGAGGACAATGAGCAGTTCTTC
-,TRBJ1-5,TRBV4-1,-,CASSQEFQGNQPQHF,TGCGCCAGCAGCCAAGAGTTTCAGGGGAATCAGCCCCAGCATTTT
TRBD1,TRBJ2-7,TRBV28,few,CASRGQGATYEQYF,TGTGCCAGCAGGGGCCAGGGGGCGACCTACGAGCAGTACTTC
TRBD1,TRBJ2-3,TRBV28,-,CASSWTGRLDTQYF,TGTGCCAGCAGTTGGACAGGTCGGTTAGATACGCAGTATTTT
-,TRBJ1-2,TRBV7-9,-,CASLEGTSDYGYTF,TGTGCCAGCTTGGAGGGCACGAGCGACTATGGCTACACCTTC
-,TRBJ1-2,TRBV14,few,CASSQTSFNYGYTF,TGTGCCAGCAGCCAGACAAGTTTCAACTATGGCTACACCTTC
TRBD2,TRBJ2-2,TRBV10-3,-,CAISESLLAGGADTGELFF,TGTGCCATCAGTGAGTCGTTACTAGCGGGAGGGGCGGACACCGGGGAGCTGTTTTTT
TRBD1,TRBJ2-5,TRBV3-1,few,CASSLRDSGLETQYF,TGTGCCAGCAGCCTTCGGGACAGTGGGTTGGAGACCCAGTACTTC
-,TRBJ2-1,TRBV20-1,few,CSARHNEQFF,TGCAGTGCTAGACACAATGAGCAGTTCTTC
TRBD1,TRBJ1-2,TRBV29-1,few,CSASPVDRDYGYTF,TGCAGCGCCTCCCCCGTAGACAGGGACTATGGCTACACCTTC
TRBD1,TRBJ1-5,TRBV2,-,CASSEGQGDQPQHF,TGTGCCAGCAGTGAGGGACAGGGGGATCAGCCCCAGCATTTT
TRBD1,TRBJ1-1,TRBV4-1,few,CASSLVTGGAEAFF,TGCGCCAGCAGCCTAGTGACAGGGGGGGCTGAAGCTTTCTTT
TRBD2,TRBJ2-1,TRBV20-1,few,CSARIAGLPNNEQFF,TGCAGTGCCAGAATAGCGGGACTGCCTAACAATGAGCAGTTCTTC
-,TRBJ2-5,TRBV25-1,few,CASSKSGGRVQETQYF,TGTGCCAGCAGCAAATCGGGTGGAAGGGTTCAAGAGACCCAGTACTTC
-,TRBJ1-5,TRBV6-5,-,CASTRGAGQPQHF,TGTGCCAGCACCCGCGGGGCAGGTCAGCCCCAGCATTTT
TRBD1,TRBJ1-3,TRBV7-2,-,CASSSTGTGPGNTIYF,TGTGCCAGCAGCTCCACCGGGACAGGGCCTGGAAACACCATATATTTT
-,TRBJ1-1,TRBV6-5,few,CASSYSRGAEAFF,TGTGCCAGCAGTTACTCGAGGGGCGCTGAAGCTTTCTTT
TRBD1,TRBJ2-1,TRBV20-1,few,CSASGLPGTGAGNEQFF,TGCAGTGCTAGCGGACTCCCCGGGACAGGGGCTGGTAATGAGCAGTTCTTC
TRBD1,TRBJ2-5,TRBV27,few,CASRDRDGGYQETQYF,TGTGCCAGCCGGGACAGGGACGGGGGGTACCAAGAGACCCAGTACTTC
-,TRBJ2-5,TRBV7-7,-,CASSSGLIRQETQYF,TGTGCTAGCAGCTCCGGACTTATCCGACAAGAGACCCAGTACTTC
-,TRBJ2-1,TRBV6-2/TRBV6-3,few,CASREGLYNEQFF,TGTGCCAGCAGGGAGGGGTTGTACAATGAGCAGTTCTTC
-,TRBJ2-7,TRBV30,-,CAWATGRDDEQYF,TGTGCCTGGGCGACGGGGCGCGACGACGAGCAGTACTTC
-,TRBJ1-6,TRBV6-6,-,CASSYLQSGPLHF,TGTGCCAGCAGTTACTTACAGTCAGGACCCCTCCACTTT
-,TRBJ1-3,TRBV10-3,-,CAISAQSGNTIYF,TGTGCCATCAGTGCACAGTCTGGAAACACCATATATTTT
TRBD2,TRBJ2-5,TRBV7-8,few,CASSFLTSGEQETQYF,TGTGCCAGCAGTTTTCTGACTAGCGGGGAACAAGAGACCCAGTACTTC